The T cell receptor (beta chain) under discussion was sequenced for a study of human T cells and chemical hapten exposure (dated by TCRdb to the early 2020s). In the study overall: For sensitization, 2% DPC in acetone was applied to an approximately 2 cm by approximately 2 cm area of upper inner arm skin. Throughout the study period of roughly 24 weeks, patients also received therapeutic DPC doses to the scalp every week. Patch tests used Finn chambers with 0.01% DPC on the upper back, scored after 6 days by International Contact Dermatitis Research Group standards. The patient cohort, mostly female, included alopecia areata with under or over 50% scalp involvement, alopecia totalis and alopecia universalis. Libraries were combined into a pool for sequencing, and differences in TCR yield between samples came mainly from small differences in library volumes within the pool. Peripheral blood TCR repertoire changes were tracked in vivo in alopecia patients during primary and secondary sensitization to the hapten diphenylcyclopropenone (DPC). Blood was sampled from patients pre-sensitization (week 0) and at 2, 6 and about 24 weeks after DPC sensitization. For TCR sequencing, blood came from 25 to 35 alopecia patients at anywhere from one to four time points (pre-sensitization, 2, 6 and 24 weeks). What the research found in general, with its limitations: DPC sensitization did not change the number of TCRs with a frequency above 1 in 1000, and there was no evidence of changes in global repertoire structure. Expanded TCRs formed significantly more large CDR3 similarity clusters than pre-sensitization or healthy control sets, consistent with antigen-driven responses. Because all patients had alopecia, a presumed autoimmune disease, the immune response of the patients might differ from that of healthy individuals. A positive correlation was found between the number of PT1 expanded TCRs and patch test score, with significance reached at thresholds 8, 16 and 32 but not 4. After repeated subsampling, changes were observed in the strength of the expansion versus patch-test correlation and in the threshold at which the correlation became significant.

The CDR3 contains 14 residues, cysteine and phenylalanine counted. Only CDR3 DNA is held: 42 bases, read in frame from base 1. The germline ends are 11 bases apart after V is trimmed by 2 bases and J by 3 bases. CDR1 and CDR2 are read off the germline V gene (reference sequence) as LGHDT and YNNKEL. This clonotype was found a few times. This clone's antigen is unknown. Base quality data are lacking; no much larger clone is found one base away. This sample's time point label indicates: patch test 2, 6 weeks after DPC sensitization. The sample's treatment or condition label, in plain terms: therapeutic diphenylcyclopropenone sensitization with weekly scalp DPC. Blood at each patch-test visit was drawn before the patch test was applied. Eligible patients were aged 18 to 70, diagnosed with alopecia, deemed suitable for DPC therapy, and excluded if pregnant. Total RNA was extracted from unfractionated whole blood that had been collected in Tempus Blood RNA tubes.

To prepare the library, RACE was applied. Sequencing instrument: NextSeq 500. During library preparation, unique molecular identifiers were attached to individual cDNA molecules so that TCRs could be counted quantitatively and reproducibly. For every blood RNA sample, sequencing covered both the TCR alpha and TCR beta chains. In the original analysis: The median number of TCRs per sample was 95,638, ranging from 23,224 to 690,600. V, J and CDR3 annotation of the TCR reads was performed with the Decombinator software suite. For the PS versus PT1 abundance plots, all samples were subsampled to the same number of TCRs (28,000). Expanded TCRs were defined as absent before sensitization and observed at least eight times at the 2-week time point. The public reads were reprocessed in TCRdb via fastp at Q25 and MiXCR, keeping in-frame beta chains. When rows share a CDR3 protein, they turn into one entry using the most common DNA and genes. Here the V and J calls rest on TCRdb's processing, not on the authors' analysis. The sample profile shows 35,000 to 45,000 distinct CDR3 sequences; around 9.3% of them were found once. Jointly, the top ten make up 15% of the sample.

The sequence was collected from a middle-aged woman with alopecia areata. Some clones in this sample may be carry-over from other donors' samples. The sample in question was whole blood, obtained in connection with sensitization to the hapten diphenylcyclopropenone (DPC). The chain is made from TRBV3-1 and TRBJ2-7, and perhaps TRBD2 as D gene, on 6 matching bases. The DNA reads TGTGCCAGCAGCCAACGGGGGACCGACTACGAGCAGTACTTC. This is translated as CASSQRGTDYEQYF.